This note documents a single T cell receptor (beta chain) sequence. Its matching antigen is unknown. The data belong to a study of cytomegalovirus exposure and HLA in healthy donors. Study-wide results and limits: Previous analysis showed most TCR beta V segments were productive about 90% or about 30% of the time. Reported results showed that the classifier diagnosed cytomegalovirus status with high specificity and sensitivity. Most subjects' HLA-A and HLA-B alleles were reportedly predicted from TCR beta sequences.

This CDR3 has 15 amino acids. Germline V CDR1 and CDR2: SEHNR, FQNEAQ (reference sequence). V lost 3 bases and J lost 3; bases outside the gene matches: 5. Both 60 Vbeta primers and 13 Jbeta primers went into the PCR. Sequencing was performed with immunoSEQ multiplex PCR; in TCRdb, only in-frame clones are kept and a portion is missing. The sample contains 150,000 to 200,000 clones, around 80% of which appear only once. The TCR sequence derives from a middle-aged man in good health and CMV-seronegative. Sequences were obtained from PBMCs. This chain joins TRBV7-9 and TRBJ1-3, with TRBD1 matching over 7 bases. The CDR3 nucleotides are TGTGCCAGCAGCTTTGAGGGGGCGCTTGGAAACACCATATATTTT. It encodes CASSFEGALGNTIYF.